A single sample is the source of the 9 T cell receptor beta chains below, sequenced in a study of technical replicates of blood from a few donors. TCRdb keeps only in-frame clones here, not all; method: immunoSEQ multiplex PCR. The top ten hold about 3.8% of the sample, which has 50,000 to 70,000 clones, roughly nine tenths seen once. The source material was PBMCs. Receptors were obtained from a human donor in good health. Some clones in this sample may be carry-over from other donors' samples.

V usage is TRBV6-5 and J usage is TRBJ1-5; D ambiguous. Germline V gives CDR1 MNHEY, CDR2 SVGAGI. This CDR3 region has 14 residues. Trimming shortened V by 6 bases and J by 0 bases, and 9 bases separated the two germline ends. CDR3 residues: CASRRAYSNQPQHF. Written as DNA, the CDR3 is TGTGCCAGCAGACGCGCTTATAGCAATCAGCCCCAGCATTTT.

CDR3 bases: TGCGCCAGCAGCCAAGAGCCGCACTACTCCTACGAGCAGTACTTC. Its protein product is CASSQEPHYSYEQYF. The chain has TRBV4-1 and TRBJ2-7, with D unresolved. The CDR3 loop spans 15 amino acids. The germline V gene has CDR1 MGHRA and CDR2 YSYEKL. Trimming removed 0 bases from V and 0 bases from J, with 9 bases in between.

The CDR3 is CASRQGPYNSPLHF. The CDR3 DNA reads TGTGCCAGCCGACAGGGCCCCTATAATTCACCCCTCCACTTT. The chain carries TRBV27 and TRBJ1-6, with 7 bases that match TRBD1. Germline CDR1 MNHEY, CDR2 SMNVEV (reference sequence). CDR3 length: 14 amino acids. Unmatched junction bases numbered 3, after V lost 8 bases and J lost 2 bases.

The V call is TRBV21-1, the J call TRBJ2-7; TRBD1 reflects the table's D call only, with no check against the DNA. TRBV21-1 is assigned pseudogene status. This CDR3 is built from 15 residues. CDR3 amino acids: CSSSRQGATGEKQYF. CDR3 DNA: TGTTCCAGCAGCAGACAGGGGGCGACGGGGGAAAAGCAGTACTTC.

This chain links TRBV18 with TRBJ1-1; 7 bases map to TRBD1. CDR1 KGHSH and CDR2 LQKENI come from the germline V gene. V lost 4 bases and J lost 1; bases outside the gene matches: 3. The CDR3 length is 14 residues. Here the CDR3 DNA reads TGTGCCAGCTCACGACAGGGCCCGAACACTGAAGCTTTCTTT. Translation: CASSRQGPNTEAFF.

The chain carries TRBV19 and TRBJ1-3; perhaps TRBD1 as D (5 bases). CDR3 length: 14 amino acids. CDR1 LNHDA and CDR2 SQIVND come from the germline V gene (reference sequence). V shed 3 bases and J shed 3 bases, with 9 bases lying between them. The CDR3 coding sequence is TGTGCCAGTAGTATCGGGACTTTTGGAAACACCATATATTTT. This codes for CASSIGTFGNTIYF. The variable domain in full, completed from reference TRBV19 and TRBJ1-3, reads DGGITQSPKYLFRKEGQNVTLSCEQNLNHDAMYWYRQDPGQGLRLIYYSQIVNDFQKGDIAEGYSVSREKKESFPLTVTSAQKNPTAFYLCASSIGTFGNTIYFGEGSWLTVV.

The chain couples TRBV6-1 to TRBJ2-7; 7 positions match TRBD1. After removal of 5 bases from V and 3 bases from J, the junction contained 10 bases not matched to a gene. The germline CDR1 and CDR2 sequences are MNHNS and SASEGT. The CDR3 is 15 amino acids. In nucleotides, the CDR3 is TGTGCCAGCAGTACCACAGGGGACCCAAACTACGAGCAGTACTTC. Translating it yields CASSTTGDPNYEQYF.

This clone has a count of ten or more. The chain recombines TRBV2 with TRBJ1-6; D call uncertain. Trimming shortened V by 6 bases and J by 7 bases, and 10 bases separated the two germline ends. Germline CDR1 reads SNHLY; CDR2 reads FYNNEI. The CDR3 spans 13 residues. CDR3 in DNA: TGTGCCAGCAGGCGGGCGCAGAATTCACCCCTCCACTTT. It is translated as CASRRAQNSPLHF.

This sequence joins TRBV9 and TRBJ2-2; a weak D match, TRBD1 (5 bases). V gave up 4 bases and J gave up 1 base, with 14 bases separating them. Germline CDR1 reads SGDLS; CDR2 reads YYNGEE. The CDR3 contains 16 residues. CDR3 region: CASSPSIGVNTGELFF. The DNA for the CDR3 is TGTGCCAGCAGCCCTTCCATAGGGGTGAACACCGGGGAGCTGTTTTTT.